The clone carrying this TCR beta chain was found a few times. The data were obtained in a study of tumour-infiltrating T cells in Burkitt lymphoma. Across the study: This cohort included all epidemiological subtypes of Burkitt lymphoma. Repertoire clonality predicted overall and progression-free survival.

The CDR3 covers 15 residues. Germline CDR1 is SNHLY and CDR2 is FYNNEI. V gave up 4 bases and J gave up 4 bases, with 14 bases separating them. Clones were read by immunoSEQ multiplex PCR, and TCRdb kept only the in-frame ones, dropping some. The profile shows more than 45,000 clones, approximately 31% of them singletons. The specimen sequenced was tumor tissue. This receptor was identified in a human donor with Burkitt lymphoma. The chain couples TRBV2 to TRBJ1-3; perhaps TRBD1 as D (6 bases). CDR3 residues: CASSAEQGVGNTIYF. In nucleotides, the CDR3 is TGTGCCAGCAGTGCCGAACAGGGAGTAGGAAACACCATATATTTT.